Listed below are T cell receptor beta chains from one sample, sequenced in a study of blood T cell repertoires in COVID-19. Sequencing used immunoSEQ multiplex PCR; TCRdb keeps in-frame clones, though not all of them. Among 250,000 or so clones, more than 75% were seen once, and the ten largest hold 0.99%. Sequenced sample: peripheral blood. The receptors derive from a woman aged 40 to 50 who had recovered from COVID-19. Both conserved end residues are part of each CDR3. The D gene is left open where the match is weak. Size is omitted from some rows. Given values are once, few, many or a class for expanded clones.

TRBV24-1	TRBJ2-2	-	once	TGTGCCACCAGCCTACGCACCGGGGAGCTGTTTTTT	CATSLRTGELFF
TRBV19	TRBJ1-1	-	-	TGTGCCAGTAGTTATCGGGGGAGTGAAGCTTTCTTT	CASSYRGSEAFF
TRBV27	TRBJ2-7	TRBD2	-	TGTGCCAGCACCCGAATGGGGGGGAACCATTACGAGCAGTACTTC	CASTRMGGNHYEQYF
TRBV5-3	TRBJ2-1	TRBD2	once	TGTGCCAGAAGCCACCTCCGGGTAGCGGGAGCTCGCCGGCATGAGCAGTTCTTC	CARSHLRVAGARRHEQFF
TRBV30	TRBJ1-1	TRBD1	-	TGTGCCTGGAGTGTGGGAAGGGGGCCTGAAGCTTTCTTT	CAWSVGRGPEAFF
TRBV18	TRBJ1-4	-	-	TGTGCCAGCTCACCACCGGGCAGGGAGGGTGAAAAACTGTTTTTT	CASSPPGREGEKLFF
TRBV10-2	TRBJ2-5	-	-	TGCGCCAGCAGTGAGTCGACTGGACTGAACCAAGAGACCCAGTACTTC	CASSESTGLNQETQYF
TRBV15	TRBJ1-6	TRBD1	-	TGTGCCACCAGCAGAGATGGGACAGTCCCAGGGCCCCTCCACTTT	CATSRDGTVPGPLHF
TRBV6-6	TRBJ1-1	-	-	TGTGCCAGCACCAAAGGTGGACAGTTGGGCACTGAAGCTTTCTTT	CASTKGGQLGTEAFF
TRBV6-5	TRBJ1-4	TRBD1	-	TGTGCCACCACACAGGGGGCGGCTAATGAAAAACTGTTTTTT	CATTQGAANEKLFF
TRBV18	TRBJ2-7	-	-	TGTGCCAGCTCACAGCGGCACCCCTACGAGCAGTACTTC	CASSQRHPYEQYF
TRBV6-2/TRBV6-3	TRBJ2-1	-	-	TGTGCCAGCAGTGGCCACCGGGGTTGGCGGGACGCCTACAATGAGCAGTTCTTC	CASSGHRGWRDAYNEQFF
TRBV3-1/TRBV3-2	TRBJ2-3	TRBD2	-	TGTGCCAGCAGCCGCCTACTAGCGGGAACAGATACGCAGTATTTT	CASSRLLAGTDTQYF
TRBV9	TRBJ2-7	TRBD1	-	TGTGCCAGCAGCGTAGGGCAGGGGGCGTCCTACGAGCAGTACTTC	CASSVGQGASYEQYF